The entry that follows covers one T cell receptor beta chain sequence. The clone's antigen remains unknown. No base quality values were provided; no much bigger clone lies one nucleotide off. Enrolling through a virtual design, the prospective study's participants ranged in age from roughly 18 to 90 years and lived across 24 United States geographic areas. In the prospective study, cohorts were assigned on the basis of participant-reported clinical history obtained from a screening survey and a study questionnaire. For ImmuneRACE Cohort 3, a participant was defined as recovered based on two consecutive negative NP/OP PCR tests, clearance by a healthcare professional, or resolution of symptoms. Each participant in the prospective study had whole blood, serum and a nasopharyngeal or oropharyngeal swab collected by mobile phlebotomists. Additional blood draws and questionnaires over a roughly two-month period could optionally be provided by prospective study participants. Prospective study blood samples were shipped either frozen or at room temperature before DNA extraction.

The data originate from a study of blood T cell repertoires in COVID-19 (dated by TCRdb to 2018 to 2020). For context, the study as a whole: Samples covering the acute and convalescent phases of COVID-19 were provided by collaborators in the United States, Italy and Spain. The material from the prospective study consisted of cDNA or gDNA derived from T cells, B-cell-depleted T cells, or PBMCs. The dataset comprised deeply sampled blood TCRbeta repertoires from subjects exposed to, actively infected with, or recovered from COVID-19. A freely available public database, intended as a resource for researchers studying the immune response to SARS-CoV-2, is where the repertoires were released. Samples came from the ongoing ImmuneRACE study (first 160 participants) plus 1,254 subjects from 6 global collaborators. Sample metadata almost always included a de-identified subject ID, COVID-19 status, age in years and sex. Where available, HLA class I and class II types were obtained from metadata supplied by the sample provider rather than from assay-based typing. General findings and caveats noted by the study authors: Clinical and demographic metadata were provided uncurated, with the amount varying by source and participant.

TCRbeta CDR3 regions were amplified from genomic DNA by means of the immunoSEQ Assay, a bias-controlled multiplex PCR. The paper's processing steps were these. The number of nucleated cells in each sample was estimated by amplification of reference gene primers within the assay. To quantify the absolute abundance of each unique TCRbeta CDR3 rearrangement, sequence reads were collapsed and filtered. For each sample, productive Simpson clonality was calculated as the square root of Simpson's diversity index across productive rearrangements. The immuneACCESS repertoire file appears here via TCRdb, limited to in-frame rearrangements. These files lack a portion of the clones; in checked studies, under half of the deficit traces to unresolved V genes, and the cause of the others is not known. Clonal size and the V and J genes are those of that table, whereas D and trimming came from the DNA. The sample table contains a few hundred thousand clones; only one count was recorded for 80% to 90% of them. About 2% of the sample belongs to the ten largest clones.

V is pared back by 5 bases and J by 0 bases, with 11 bases lying between the germline termini. As encoded in the germline V gene (reference sequence), CDR1 is GTSNPN while CDR2 is SVGIG. Inclusive of the bounding cysteine and phenylalanine, the CDR3 is 14 residues long. Just CDR3 DNA is preserved here, 42 bases in frame from base 1. Sequencing was performed on PBMCs or T cells enriched from blood (not recorded which). The sequence derives from a man younger than 45 who had recovered from COVID-19. In this chain, TRBV30 is recombined with TRBJ2-1; TRBD1 is a possible D gene, resting on 6 matching bases. The nucleotides read TGTGCCTGGGATGCAGGGGCCTCCTACAATGAGCAGTTCTTC. Translated, this gives CAWDAGASYNEQFF.